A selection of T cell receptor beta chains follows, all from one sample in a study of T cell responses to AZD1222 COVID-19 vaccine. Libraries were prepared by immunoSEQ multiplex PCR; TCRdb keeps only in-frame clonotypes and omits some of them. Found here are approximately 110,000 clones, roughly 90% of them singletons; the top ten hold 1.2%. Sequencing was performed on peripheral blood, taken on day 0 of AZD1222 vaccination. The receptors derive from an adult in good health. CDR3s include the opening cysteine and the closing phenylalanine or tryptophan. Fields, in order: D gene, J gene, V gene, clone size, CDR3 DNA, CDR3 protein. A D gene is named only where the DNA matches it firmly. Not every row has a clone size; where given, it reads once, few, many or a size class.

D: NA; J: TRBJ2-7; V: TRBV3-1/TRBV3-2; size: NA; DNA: TGTGCCAGCAGCTCCGGGGTAGGGCGGGAGCAGTACTTC; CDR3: CASSSGVGREQYF
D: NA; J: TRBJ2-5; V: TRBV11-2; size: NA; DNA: TGTGCCAGCAGCTTGGGATTACAAGAGACCCAGTACTTC; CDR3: CASSLGLQETQYF
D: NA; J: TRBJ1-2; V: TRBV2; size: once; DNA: TGTGCCAGCAACCGACAGGCCTTTAACTATGGCTACACCTTC; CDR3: CASNRQAFNYGYTF
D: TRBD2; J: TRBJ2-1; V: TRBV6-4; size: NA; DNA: TGTGCCACGCACCTACTAGCGGGAGATGGGAATGAGCAGTTCTTC; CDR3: CATHLLAGDGNEQFF
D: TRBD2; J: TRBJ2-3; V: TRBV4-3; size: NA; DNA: TGCGCCAGCAGCCAAGGCCACCACGGACTAGCGGGAGCTCGGTCAGATACGCAGTATTTT; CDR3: CASSQGHHGLAGARSDTQYF
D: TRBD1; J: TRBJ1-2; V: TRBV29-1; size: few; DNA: TGCAGCGTTGAAGATATGGGGGCCAGGGGGCGCGGTGGCTACACCTTC; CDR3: CSVEDMGARGRGGYTF
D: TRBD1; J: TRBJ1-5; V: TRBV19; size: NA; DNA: TGTGCCAGTGATGATGACAGGGGGCATCAGCCCCAGCATTTT; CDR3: CASDDDRGHQPQHF
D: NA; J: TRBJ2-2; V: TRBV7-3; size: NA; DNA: TGTGCCAGCAGCTCCGCGGGGCCGGCGACGGGGGAGCTGTTTTTT; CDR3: CASSSAGPATGELFF
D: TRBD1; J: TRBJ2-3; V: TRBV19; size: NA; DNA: TGTGCCAGTAGATCCCCCGGGACAGACGGCACAGATACGCAGTATTTT; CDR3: CASRSPGTDGTDTQYF
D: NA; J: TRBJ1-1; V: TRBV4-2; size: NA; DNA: TGTGCCAGCAGCCAAGATGAAGGGTTCAGTGCTTTCTTT; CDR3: CASSQDEGFSAFF
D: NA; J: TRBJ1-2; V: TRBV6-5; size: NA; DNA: TGTGCCAGCAGTTTTGAAGGCTCCCCGTATGGCTACACCTTC; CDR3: CASSFEGSPYGYTF
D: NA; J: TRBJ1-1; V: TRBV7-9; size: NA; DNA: TGTGCCAGCAGCTTAGCGGCGGCCATGAACACTGAAGCTTTCTTT; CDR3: CASSLAAAMNTEAFF
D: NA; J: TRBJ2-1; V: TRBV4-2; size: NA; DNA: TGTGCCAGCAGCCCCAAACGGTCCTACAATGAGCAGTTCTTC; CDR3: CASSPKRSYNEQFF
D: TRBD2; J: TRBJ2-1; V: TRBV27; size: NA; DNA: TGTGCCAGCAGTTCCCTAGCGGGGGGAGAATACAATGAGCAGTTCTTC; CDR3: CASSSLAGGEYNEQFF
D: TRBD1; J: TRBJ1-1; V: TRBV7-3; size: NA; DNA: TGTGCCAGCAGCTTACAGGGGGCGCATCCTGAAGCTTTCTTT; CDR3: CASSLQGAHPEAFF
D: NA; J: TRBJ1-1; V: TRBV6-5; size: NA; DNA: TGTGCCAGCACCCAACCCGGCGGGACTGAAGCTTTCTTT; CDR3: CASTQPGGTEAFF
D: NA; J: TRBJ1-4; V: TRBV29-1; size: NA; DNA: TGCAGCGTTGGAAGCCGACTGAGGGAAAAACTGTTTTTT; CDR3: CSVGSRLREKLFF
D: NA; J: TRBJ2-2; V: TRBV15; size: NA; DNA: TGTGCCACCAGCAGAGGTCTTGGGGCGAACACCGGGGAGCTGTTTTTT; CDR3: CATSRGLGANTGELFF
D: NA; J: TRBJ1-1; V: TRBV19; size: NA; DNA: TGTGCCAGTACCACCGGGACAATGAACACTGAAGCTTTCTTT; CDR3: CASTTGTMNTEAFF
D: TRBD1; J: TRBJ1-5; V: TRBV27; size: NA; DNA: TGTGCCAGCAGTTTAGGACCGGGACAGCCCAATCAGCCCCAGCATTTT; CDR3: CASSLGPGQPNQPQHF
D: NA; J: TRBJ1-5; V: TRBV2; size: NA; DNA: TGTGCCAGCAGGACCTGGGGGCTTCAGCCCCAGCATTTT; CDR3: CASRTWGLQPQHF
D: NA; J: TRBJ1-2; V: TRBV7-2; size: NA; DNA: TGTGCCAGCAGCTTCAGAGGTTCAAGCTACACCTTC; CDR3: CASSFRGSSYTF
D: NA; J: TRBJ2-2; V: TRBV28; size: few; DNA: TGTGCCAGCATGGTTGGGGGGCAGGCCGGGGAGCTGTTTTTT; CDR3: CASMVGGQAGELFF
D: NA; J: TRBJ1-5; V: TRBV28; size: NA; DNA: TGTGCCAGCAGTTTAGTAGGAGATAGCAATCAGCCCCAGCATTTT; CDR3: CASSLVGDSNQPQHF
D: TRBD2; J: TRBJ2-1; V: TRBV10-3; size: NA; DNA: TGTGCCATCACTAGCGGGAGCCACTACAATGAGCAGTTCTTC; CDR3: CAITSGSHYNEQFF
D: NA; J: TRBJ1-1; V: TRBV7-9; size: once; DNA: TGTGCCAGCTTCAGGACGGCGAACACTGAAGCTTTCTTT; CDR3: CASFRTANTEAFF